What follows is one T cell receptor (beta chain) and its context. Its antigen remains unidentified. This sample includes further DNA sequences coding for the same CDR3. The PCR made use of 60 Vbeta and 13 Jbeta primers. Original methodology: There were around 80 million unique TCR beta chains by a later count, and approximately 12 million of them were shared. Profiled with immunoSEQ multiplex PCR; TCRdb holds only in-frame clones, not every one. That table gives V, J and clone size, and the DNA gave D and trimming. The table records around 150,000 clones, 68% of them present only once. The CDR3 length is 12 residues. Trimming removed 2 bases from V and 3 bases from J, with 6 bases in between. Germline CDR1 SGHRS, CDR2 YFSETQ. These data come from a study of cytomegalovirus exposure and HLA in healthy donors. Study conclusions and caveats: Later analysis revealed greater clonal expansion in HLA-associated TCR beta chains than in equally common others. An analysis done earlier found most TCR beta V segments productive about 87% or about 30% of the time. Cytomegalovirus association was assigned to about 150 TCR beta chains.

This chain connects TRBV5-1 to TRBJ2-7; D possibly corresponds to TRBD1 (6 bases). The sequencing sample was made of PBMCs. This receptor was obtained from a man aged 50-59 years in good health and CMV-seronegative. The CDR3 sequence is CASSLQGYEQYF. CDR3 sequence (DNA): TGCGCCAGCAGCTTACAGGGCTACGAGCAGTACTTC. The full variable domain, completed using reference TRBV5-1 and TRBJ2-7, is KAGVTQTPRYLIKTRGQQVTLSCSPISGHRSVSWYQQTPGQGLQFLFEYFSETQRNKGNFPGRFSGRQFSNSRSEMNVSTLELGDSALYLCASSLQGYEQYFGPGTRLTVT.